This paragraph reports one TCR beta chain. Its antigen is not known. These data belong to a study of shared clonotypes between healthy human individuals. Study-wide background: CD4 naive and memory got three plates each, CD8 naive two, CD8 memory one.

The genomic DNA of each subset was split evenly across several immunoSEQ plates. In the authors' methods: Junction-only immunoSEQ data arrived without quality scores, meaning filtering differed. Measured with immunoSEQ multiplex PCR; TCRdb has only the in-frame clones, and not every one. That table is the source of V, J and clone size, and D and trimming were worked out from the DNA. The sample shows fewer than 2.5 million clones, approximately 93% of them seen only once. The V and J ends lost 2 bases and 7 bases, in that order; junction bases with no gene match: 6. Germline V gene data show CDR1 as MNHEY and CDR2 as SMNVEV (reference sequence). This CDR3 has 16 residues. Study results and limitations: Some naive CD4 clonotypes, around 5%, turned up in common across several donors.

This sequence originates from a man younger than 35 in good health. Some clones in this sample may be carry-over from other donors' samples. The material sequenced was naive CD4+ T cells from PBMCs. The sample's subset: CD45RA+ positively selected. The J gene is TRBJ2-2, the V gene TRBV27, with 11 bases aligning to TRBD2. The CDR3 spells CASSLLAGGHGGELFF. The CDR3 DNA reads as TGTGCCAGCAGTTTACTAGCGGGAGGCCATGGCGGGGAGCTGTTTTTT.